This entry features one TCR beta chain sequence. The antigen is not known. PCR primers comprised 60 Vbeta and 13 Jbeta primers. The data were produced by immunoSEQ multiplex PCR, yet TCRdb's version contains in-frame clones alone and is incomplete. The repertoire holds more than 85,000 clones, with about three quarters as singletons. The data stem from a study of cytomegalovirus exposure and HLA in healthy donors. Regarding the study as a whole: A prior analysis recorded that most TCR beta V segments were productive about 90% or about 30% of the time. A later analysis reportedly found that, within productive TCRs, an Asian-associated ancestry cluster had fewer N-insertions than the mean observed across the roughly 700 donors. V- and J-gene trimming in TCR beta was tied to a missense DCLRE1C variant by an analysis performed later. DRB1 showed the most TCR associations and HLA-C the fewest in a later analysis, as rates varied by HLA locus.

V lost 2 bases and J lost 6, with 23 bases in between. The CDR3 runs 17 residues. This clonotype was obtained from a male donor in good health and CMV-seronegative. The V call is TRBV23-1, the J call TRBJ2-7; D perhaps matches TRBD1 (6 bases). TRBV23-1 counts as an open reading frame of uncertain function. Material for sequencing was PBMCs. This CDR3 reads CASSQGGRRGQPCEQYF. The CDR3, as DNA: TGCGCCAGCAGTCAAGGGGGCCGGCGCGGACAACCCTGCGAGCAGTACTTC.